Sequencing of this T cell receptor beta chain was carried out in a study of CD8 T cells in ankylosing spondylitis. Quantitative 5'-RACE with molecular barcodes generated TCR beta libraries. TCRdb re-called the 5' RACE reads with MiXCR, one entry per CDR3 protein. The table records 390,000 or so distinct CDR3 sequences, more than 20% of them present only once. This clonotype turned up a few times. Its antigen is as yet unknown. The CDR3 sequence is 14 residues long. Unmatched junction bases numbered 3, after V lost 4 bases and J lost 3 bases. CDR1 is SGHTA and CDR2 is FQGNSA in the germline V gene. Study results and caveats: Roughly eight highly homologous variants formed a TCR beta motif that appeared characteristic of ankylosing spondylitis blood.

Sequenced material: blood, either unsorted or a sorted T cell fraction (not recorded which). The rearrangement joins TRBV7-2 to TRBJ2-5, with 9 nucleotides matching TRBD1. The sequence was obtained from a male donor with ankylosing spondylitis. CDR3 DNA sequence: TGTGCCAGCAGCTACTGGACAGGGGAAGAGACCCAGTACTTC. It codes for CASSYWTGEETQYF.